The 14 T cell receptor beta chains below were found in one sample sequenced in a study of T-cell reconstitution after alpha-beta-depleted transplantation in children listed by TCRdb under 2016. The treatment or condition label on this specimen signifies: allogeneic hematopoietic cell transplantation with graft depleted of TCRalphabeta T cells and CD19 B cells. The protocol used for the library was PCR. Sequencer: Illumina HiSeq 2500. Molecular barcoding was employed in the preparation of TCR libraries, with unique molecular identifiers being used to normalize TCRbeta repertoire quantification. Using fastp trimming at Q25 and MiXCR clonotype assembly, TCRdb reanalyzed the public sequencing data and kept in-frame beta chains. CDR3 protein duplicates are merged, each entry listing the most common genes and DNA. The sample table shows over 400,000 distinct CDR3 sequences, and over 40% are seen once. 27% of the sample is in the top ten clones.

This specimen consisted of PBMCs, obtained before TCRalphabeta/CD19-depleted stem cell transplant. Receptor source: a girl aged 2-10 years with aplastic anemia, due to receive a stem cell transplant.

This clonotype occurred once. Given a much more abundant clone one base away, this may be a read error. CDR3: CASSQEAEGGYEKLFF. CDR3 sequence (DNA): TGCGCCAGCAGCCAAGAGGCCGAGGGGGGATACGAAAAACTGTTTTTT. This chain links TRBV4-1 with TRBJ1-4; TRBD1 might be the D (6 bases). This CDR3 region has 16 residues. Germline V gene sequence: CDR1 MGHRA, CDR2 YSYEKL. Trimming shortened V by 0 bases and J by 8 bases, and 16 bases separated the two germline ends.

This clonotype has only a few counts. The rearrangement uses TRBV7-8 and TRBJ1-1; D not certain. Between the trimmed V and J ends, which lost 1 base and 4 bases, there was a span of 13 bases. The CDR3 totals 15 residues. The germline V gene has CDR1 SGHVS and CDR2 FQNEAQ. CDR3: CASSLGKRGPTEAFF. CDR3 coding DNA: TGTGCCAGCAGCTTAGGGAAGAGAGGGCCCACTGAAGCTTTCTTT.

The rearrangement uses TRBV9 and TRBJ2-1; TRBD2 agrees at 10 bases. CDR1 is SGDLS and CDR2 is YYNGEE in the germline V gene. V shed 3 bases, J shed 7 bases, and the junction held 10 bases outside the gene matches. The CDR3 has 16 amino acids. The CDR3 DNA reads TGTGCCAGCAGCGCCCAAGCGGGAGGGCCCTTAAATGAGCAGTTCTTC. It is translated as CASSAQAGGPLNEQFF.

This clonotype occurred many times. V gene TRBV20-1 combines with J gene TRBJ1-2; maybe TRBD1 (6 bases). V gave up 3 bases and J gave up 0 bases, with 17 bases separating them. This CDR3 is 16 amino acids long. CDR1 DFQATT and CDR2 SNEGSKA come from the germline V gene (reference sequence). CDR3 sequence (DNA): TGCAGTGCTAGTGGGGGCAGATTGTTCTCTAACTATGGCTACACCTTC. Residues: CSASGGRLFSNYGYTF.

The CDR3 DNA reads as TGCAGTGCTGCGTGGGACAGTGACTCCGAGCAGTACTTC. Its protein is CSAAWDSDSEQYF. This chain links TRBV20-1 with TRBJ2-7; TRBD1 matches at 7 bases. The CDR3 contains 13 residues. CDR1 is DFQATT and CDR2 is SNEGSKA in the germline V gene (reference sequence). With V trimmed by 5 bases and J by 6 bases, 10 bases remained unmatched.

This clonotype has just a few counts. The gene calls are TRBV6-1 and TRBJ2-5; 16 bases match TRBD2. Germline V lookup: CDR1 MNHNS, CDR2 SASEGT. V shed 6 bases and J 4 bases; nucleotides not matched to a gene: 8. CDR3 length equals 17 residues. CDR3 DNA: TGTGCCAGCAGAACCGGGACTAGCGGGAGGGTAGGAGAGACCCAGTACTTC. Its translation is CASRTGTSGRVGETQYF.

In its sample, this clonotype was seen many times. V is TRBV29-1 and J is TRBJ1-2; D unclear. CDR1 is SQVTM and CDR2 is ANQGSEA in the germline V gene. Trimming took off 3 bases at V and 4 bases at J, with 6 bases between the two ends. This CDR3 spans 11 amino acids. The CDR3 region has the DNA TGCAGCGTTGATTCGCTCTATGGCTACACCTTC. Amino acid sequence: CSVDSLYGYTF.

This rearrangement joins TRBV28 to TRBJ2-7; 8 bases map to TRBD2. J lost 0 bases, V lost 5 bases, and 15 bases had no gene match. Germline V gene lookup returns CDR1 MDHEN and CDR2 SYDVKM. The CDR3 is 18 residues long. The chain's CDR3 is CASSPSPYSGESSYEQYF. Here the CDR3 DNA reads TGTGCCAGCAGTCCATCCCCATATAGCGGGGAGAGCTCCTACGAGCAGTACTTC.

This clonotype was counted only a few times. This chain uses TRBV3-1 with TRBJ1-1; D ambiguous. Trimming removed 3 bases at V and 1 base at J, with 9 bases between. CDR3 length equals 14 residues. The V gene's germline CDR1 is LGHDT and CDR2 YNNKEL (reference sequence). The CDR3 region has the DNA TGTGCCAGCAGCCACTCTGCAGGGAACACTGAAGCTTTCTTT. It translates to CASSHSAGNTEAFF.

This clonotype has a handful of counts. The J gene is TRBJ2-7, the V gene TRBV6-2 or TRBV6-3; D possibly corresponds to TRBD2 (5 bases). V was pared by 10 bases and J by 3 bases, with 13 bases between. This CDR3 is built from 12 residues. Germline V gene data show CDR1 as MNHEY and CDR2 as SVGEGT. CDR3 bases: TGTGCCATCTCGGACGGGAACTACGAGCAGTACTTC. Its protein is CAISDGNYEQYF.

The chain uses TRBV7-9 and TRBJ2-1; maybe TRBD1 (6 bases). V was pared by 5 bases and J by 15 bases, with 14 bases between. This CDR3 region has 11 residues. Germline V gene lookup returns CDR1 SEHNR and CDR2 FQNEAQ (reference sequence). DNA for the CDR3: TGTGCCAGCAGCCCGGGACACGGAATGTTCTTC. Translated: CASSPGHGMFF.

The rearrangement links TRBV27 to TRBJ2-3, with 16 bases that match TRBD2. Germline assignment: CDR1 MNHEY and CDR2 SMNVEV (reference sequence). V was clipped by 3 bases and J by 2 bases; unmatched bases: 11. The CDR3 runs to 20 residues. This CDR3 is CASSFSAGTSGRDSTDTQYF. The CDR3 DNA reads as TGTGCCAGCAGTTTTTCAGCCGGGACTAGCGGGAGGGACTCCACAGATACGCAGTATTTT.

V is TRBV29-1 and J is TRBJ2-3; 11 bases align to TRBD2. Germline V gene sequence: CDR1 SQVTM, CDR2 ANQGSEA. Trimming at V came to 6 bases and at J to 4 bases, leaving 9 bases not matched to a gene. There are 15 residues in the CDR3. Here the CDR3 reads CSVRPSGRTPDTQYF. As DNA, the CDR3 is TGCAGCGTGAGGCCTAGCGGGAGGACCCCAGATACGCAGTATTTT.

This chain links TRBV6-1 with TRBJ2-1; D might be TRBD1 (6 bases). V was clipped by 6 bases and J by 8 bases, with 11 bases between them. Germline CDR1 and CDR2: MNHNS and SASEGT. The CDR3 has 12 residues. CDR3 coding DNA: TGTGCCAGCAGAGCTTACAGGGATGAGCAGTTCTTC. It translates to CASRAYRDEQFF.